This T cell receptor beta chain was sequenced for a study of CD4 T cells in relation to SARS-CoV-2 and coronaviruses. Cryopreserved PBMCs were CD4-enriched, then split into naive and memory cells. Over 80,000 naive or memory CD4+ cells were cultured with CEF peptides for approximately eleven days. As regards this clone: The antigen is not known.

Regarding the study as a whole: Samples before the pandemic and after infection were not matched within any donor.

Here immunoSEQ multiplex PCR was the method, and the copy in TCRdb shows in-frame clones only, minus some. In the table there are about 36,000 clones, roughly 80% of which are singletons. This CDR3 is built from 16 residues. Germline-derived CDR1 and CDR2 are MDHEN and SYDVKM. With V trimmed by 7 bases and J by 0 bases, 10 bases remained unmatched. Sequenced sample: naive CD4+ T cells from PBMCs, cultured in vitro. Sample subset: naive CD4+ T cells isolated by negative enrichment. This chain links TRBV28 with TRBJ1-1, with 8 bases that match TRBD1. The origin of this receptor is an adult with COVID-19. In nucleotides, the CDR3 is TGTGCCAGCACAAGCAGGGGGCTGAGGATGAACACTGAAGCTTTCTTT. This encodes CASTSRGLRMNTEAFF.